This TCR beta chain was obtained from a study of cytomegalovirus exposure and HLA in healthy donors. PCR was performed using 60 Vbeta and 13 Jbeta primers. Sequencing was performed with immunoSEQ multiplex PCR; in TCRdb, only in-frame clones are kept and a portion is missing. The table lists about 120,000 clones, 78% of them singletons. The CDR3 extends over 17 amino acids. Trimming took 3 bases from V and 9 from J; bases not matched to a gene: 17. Per germline, CDR1 MNHEY and CDR2 SMNVEV (reference sequence). The sequenced sample consisted of PBMCs. The chain is built from TRBV27 and TRBJ2-1; 7 nucleotides align to TRBD1. This clonotype originated in a man aged 25-45 years in good health and CMV-seropositive. The CDR3 bases are TGTGCCAGCAGTTTGACCCCTTACAGGGGCCACCCCGTTGAGCAGTTCTTC. It specifies CASSLTPYRGHPVEQFF.